A selection of T cell receptor beta chains follows, all from one sample in a study of OX40 agonist ivuxolimab in advanced cancers. This table comes from immunoSEQ multiplex PCR, and its TCRdb copy is limited to in-frame clones, with some not included. The data hold 30,000 to 45,000 clones, with 74% observed a single time. This sample comprised CD4+ or CD8+ T cells sorted from blood, obtained in a trial of the OX40 agonist ivuxolimab. The source of these receptors is an adult with an advanced solid tumor such as melanoma, head and neck, liver or kidney cancer. Both conserved end residues are part of each CDR3. The order of the fields is D gene, V gene, clone size, J gene, CDR3 protein, CDR3 DNA. A D gene is named only where the DNA matches it firmly. Clone size is stated in some rows and not others, as once, few, many or a class when expanded.

.	TRBV30	few	TRBJ1-6	CAWSVTPSPLHF	TGTGCCTGGAGTGTTACACCTTCACCCCTCCACTTT
TRBD2	TRBV27	.	TRBJ2-7	CASSLSILAGRGAYEQYF	TGTGCCAGCAGTTTATCGATTTTAGCGGGGCGGGGGGCCTACGAGCAGTACTTC
.	TRBV4-2	.	TRBJ1-5	CASSQGGAHSNQPQHF	TGTGCCAGCAGCCAAGGAGGTGCGCATAGCAATCAGCCCCAGCATTTT
.	TRBV6-5	.	TRBJ2-7	CASSQSGPGTGEQYF	TGTGCCAGCAGTCAATCGGGACCGGGAACGGGGGAGCAGTACTTC
.	TRBV19	medium-sized	TRBJ2-5	CARPLRETQYF	TGTGCCAGACCTTTGAGAGAGACCCAGTACTTC
.	TRBV6-1	.	TRBJ1-5	CASSEVGPQHF	TGTGCCAGCAGTGAAGTTGGACCCCAGCATTTT
.	TRBV6-1	.	TRBJ1-4	CASSERRVEKLFF	TGTGCCAGCAGTGAGCGGAGGGTCGAAAAACTGTTTTTT
.	TRBV7-9	few	TRBJ1-1	CASSLVEGEAFF	TGTGCCAGCAGCTTAGTTGAGGGTGAAGCTTTCTTT
.	TRBV5-1	.	TRBJ2-1	CASSRASDNEQFF	TGCGCCAGCAGTCGGGCCAGCGACAATGAGCAGTTCTTC
.	TRBV29-1	many	TRBJ2-3	CSVDGGTDTQYF	TGCAGCGTTGATGGAGGCACAGATACGCAGTATTTT
.	TRBV7-2	once	TRBJ2-2	CASSLRGNTGELFF	TGTGCCAGCAGCTTAAGGGGGAACACCGGGGAGCTGTTTTTT
.	TRBV10-2	.	TRBJ1-5	CASSERTSWDNQPQHF	TGCGCCAGCAGTGAAAGGACTTCCTGGGACAATCAGCCCCAGCATTTT
.	TRBV19	once	TRBJ2-5	CASSIDRSRETQYF	TGTGCCAGTAGTATAGATAGGAGTCGAGAGACCCAGTACTTC
.	TRBV30	.	TRBJ1-1	CAWSVQADGEAFF	TGTGCCTGGAGTGTACAGGCTGACGGTGAAGCTTTCTTT
.	TRBV7-2	.	TRBJ1-4	CASSLGGGANEKLFF	TGTGCCAGCAGCTTAGGCGGGGGAGCTAATGAAAAACTGTTTTTT
.	TRBV30	once	TRBJ2-7	CAWSVGGVAYEQYF	TGTGCCTGGAGTGTGGGGGGCGTCGCCTACGAGCAGTACTTC
.	TRBV2	.	TRBJ1-2	CASRNPTVLYGYTF	TGTGCCAGCAGAAACCCGACGGTACTCTATGGCTACACCTTC
.	TRBV21-1	once	TRBJ2-5	CASSKGPGTSSGGGETQYF	TGTGCCAGCAGCAAAGGGCCAGGGACGTCTAGCGGGGGCGGGGAGACCCAGTACTTC
.	TRBV30	.	TRBJ1-1	CAWSGGGRTEAFF	TGTGCCTGGAGTGGTGGGGGCCGTACTGAAGCTTTCTTT
.	TRBV10-3	.	TRBJ1-1	CAISRQRNTEAFF	TGTGCCATCAGTAGACAGAGGAACACTGAAGCTTTCTTT
.	TRBV7-2	.	TRBJ1-4	CASSFRARDEKLFF	TGTGCCAGCAGCTTTCGGGCCCGAGATGAAAAACTGTTTTTT
.	TRBV7-8	.	TRBJ2-2	CASSLTPGQRYTGELFF	TGTGCCAGCAGCCTGACCCCGGGGCAGAGGTACACCGGGGAGCTGTTTTTT
.	TRBV5-8	.	TRBJ1-1	CASSFSGVAFF	TGTGCCAGCAGCTTTTCAGGGGTAGCTTTCTTT
.	TRBV19	.	TRBJ1-1	CASSPPQGNTEAFF	TGTGCCAGTAGCCCTCCCCAAGGGAACACTGAAGCTTTCTTT
.	TRBV5-6	.	TRBJ1-6	CASSGVVKTYNSPLHF	TGTGCCAGCTCCGGGGTTGTTAAAACCTATAATTCACCCCTCCACTTT
.	TRBV11-1	.	TRBJ2-7	CASSSSGEKAYEQYF	TGTGCCAGCAGCTCAAGTGGGGAAAAGGCCTACGAGCAGTACTTC
.	TRBV11-2	.	TRBJ1-3	CASSLLDNSGNTIYF	TGTGCCAGCAGCTTACTAGACAATTCTGGAAACACCATATATTTT
.	TRBV5-4	few	TRBJ2-7	CASSQSGGVYEQYF	TGTGCCAGCAGCCAATCCGGCGGGGTCTACGAGCAGTACTTC
TRBD1	TRBV7-9	many	TRBJ1-2	CASSPMQGGGYTF	TGTGCCAGCAGCCCGATGCAGGGGGGTGGCTACACCTTC
.	TRBV9	few	TRBJ1-6	CASSVAGSPLHF	TGTGCCAGCAGCGTTGCTGGATCACCCCTCCACTTT
.	TRBV30	.	TRBJ1-5	CAWSRAVGSQPQHF	TGTGCCTGGAGCAGGGCTGTCGGGAGTCAGCCCCAGCATTTT
.	TRBV5-1	.	TRBJ2-3	CASSWVTDTQYF	TGCGCCAGCAGTTGGGTCACAGATACGCAGTATTTT
.	TRBV12-5	.	TRBJ2-1	CASGPGGGSEQFF	TGTGCTAGTGGCCCTGGGGGGGGCTCTGAGCAGTTCTTC
.	TRBV4-3	.	TRBJ1-1	CASSQDHGPEAFF	TGCGCCAGCAGCCAAGATCACGGGCCTGAAGCTTTCTTT
.	TRBV30	.	TRBJ2-1	CAWSVPYSISYNEQFF	TGTGCCTGGAGTGTACCATACAGTATCTCCTACAATGAGCAGTTCTTC
.	TRBV5-1	.	TRBJ1-2	CASSLDQGQGGGYTF	TGCGCCAGCAGCTTGGACCAGGGGCAGGGTGGTGGCTACACCTTC
TRBD1	TRBV5-5	.	TRBJ2-4	CASSVGTGGRNIQYF	TGTGCCAGCAGCGTAGGGACAGGGGGCAGAAACATTCAGTACTTC
.	TRBV9	.	TRBJ1-3	CASSASTAGNTIYF	TGTGCCAGCAGCGCCTCGACGGCAGGAAACACCATATATTTT
.	TRBV5-6	.	TRBJ1-5	CASSLGSSAHQPQHF	TGTGCCAGCAGCTTGGGGAGTAGTGCGCATCAGCCCCAGCATTTT
.	TRBV30	.	TRBJ1-1	CAWSVRLEAFF	TGTGCCTGGAGTGTAAGACTCGAAGCTTTCTTT
TRBD1	TRBV7-8	.	TRBJ1-2	CASSHIGQGVEGYTF	TGTGCCAGCAGCCATATCGGACAGGGAGTGGAGGGCTACACCTTC
TRBD2	TRBV6-5	once	TRBJ2-3	CASSPGGLAGDFF	TGTGCCAGCAGCCCCGGGGGACTAGCGGGGGATTTTTTT
.	TRBV19	.	TRBJ1-1	CASSMGSDTEAFF	TGTGCCAGTAGTATGGGGTCGGACACTGAAGCTTTCTTT
TRBD2	TRBV4-2	.	TRBJ2-5	CASSQELAGGPDSETQYF	TGTGCCAGCAGCCAAGAACTAGCGGGGGGCCCGGATTCGGAGACCCAGTACTTC
.	TRBV2	.	TRBJ2-1	CASRPSSGEQFF	TGTGCCAGCAGGCCTAGCAGCGGTGAGCAGTTCTTC
TRBD1	TRBV27	.	TRBJ2-7	CASKRTGAYEQYF	TGTGCCAGCAAGAGGACAGGGGCCTACGAGCAGTACTTC
.	TRBV7-6	.	TRBJ2-7	CASSLGVGGYEQYF	TGTGCCAGCAGCTTAGGGGTTGGGGGATACGAGCAGTACTTC
TRBD2	TRBV7-2	.	TRBJ2-2	CASSLAPGLAGAGTGELFF	TGTGCCAGCAGCTTAGCCCCCGGACTAGCGGGGGCGGGGACCGGGGAGCTGTTTTTT
.	TRBV27	once	TRBJ1-2	CASSLLGGPYGYTF	TGTGCCAGCAGTTTATTGGGCGGACCCTATGGCTACACCTTC
.	TRBV4-2	.	TRBJ1-2	CASSQDQGNYGYTF	TGTGCCAGCAGCCAAGATCAGGGGAACTATGGCTACACCTTC